The sample holds one count of the clone carrying this T cell receptor (beta chain). What it binds is unknown. This record belongs to a study of shared clonotypes between healthy human individuals. Study-level points and caveats: Genetic and exposure-history diversity was limited by the small donor number.

Germline CDR1 and CDR2: LGHNA and YNFKEQ. The CDR3 consists of 13 residues. The V and J ends lost 2 bases and 7 bases respectively, with 11 bases between them. The healthy adult donors were HIV-negative and reported no recent acute infections or vaccinations. Some 100 million PBMCs per unsorted sample were used for genomic DNA. Unsorted PBMC DNA went through sequencing on ten immunoSEQ deep assay plates. Using immunoSEQ multiplex PCR, the repertoire was profiled, and TCRdb retains in-frame clones only, with some absent. The table lists more than 400,000 clones, 65% to 85% of them singletons. The receptor was derived from a middle-aged woman in good health. Some clones in this sample may be carry-over from other donors' samples. The sequenced sample consisted of PBMCs. This sequence joins TRBV4-2 and TRBJ1-2; the D gene is possibly TRBD1 (5 bases). CDR3 DNA sequence: TGTGCCAGCAGCCAAAAAAGGGGAGCTGGCTACACCTTC. Translation: CASSQKRGAGYTF.